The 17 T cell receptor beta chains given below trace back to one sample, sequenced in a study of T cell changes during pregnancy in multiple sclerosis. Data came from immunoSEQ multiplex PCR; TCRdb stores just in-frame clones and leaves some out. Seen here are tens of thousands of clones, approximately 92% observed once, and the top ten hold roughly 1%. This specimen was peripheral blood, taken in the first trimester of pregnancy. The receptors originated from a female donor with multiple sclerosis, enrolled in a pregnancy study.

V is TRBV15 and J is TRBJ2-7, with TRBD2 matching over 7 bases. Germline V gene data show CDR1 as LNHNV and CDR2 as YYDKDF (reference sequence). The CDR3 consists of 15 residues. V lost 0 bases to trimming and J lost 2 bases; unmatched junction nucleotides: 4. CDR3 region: CATSREGRGPYEQYF. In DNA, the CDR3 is TGTGCCACCAGCAGAGAAGGGAGGGGACCCTACGAGCAGTACTTC.

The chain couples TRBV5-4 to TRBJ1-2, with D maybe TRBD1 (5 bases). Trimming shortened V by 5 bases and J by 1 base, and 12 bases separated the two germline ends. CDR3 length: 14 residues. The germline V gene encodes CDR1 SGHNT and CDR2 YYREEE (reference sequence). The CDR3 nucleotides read TGTGCCAGCAGGACCATGGGGGGTAACTATGGCTACACCTTC. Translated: CASRTMGGNYGYTF.

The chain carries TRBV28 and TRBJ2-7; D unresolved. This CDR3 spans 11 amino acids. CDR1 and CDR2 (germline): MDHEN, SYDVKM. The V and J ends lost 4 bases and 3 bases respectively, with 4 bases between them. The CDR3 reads CASSSVYEQYF. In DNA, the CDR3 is TGTGCCAGCAGTTCGGTCTACGAGCAGTACTTC. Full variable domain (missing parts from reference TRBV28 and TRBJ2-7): DVKVTQSSRYLVKRTGEKVFLECVQDMDHENMFWYRQDPGLGLRLIYFSYDVKMKEKGDIPEGYSVSREKKERFSLILESASTNQTSMYLCASSSVYEQYFGPGTRLTVT.

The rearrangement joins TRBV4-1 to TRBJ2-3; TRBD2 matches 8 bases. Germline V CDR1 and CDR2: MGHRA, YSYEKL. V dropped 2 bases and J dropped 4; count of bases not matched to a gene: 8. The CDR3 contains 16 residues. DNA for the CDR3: TGCGCCAGCAGCCAAAGGGTAGCGGGGACGGCAGATACGCAGTATTTT. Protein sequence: CASSQRVAGTADTQYF.

This CDR3 reads CASSAGQGLSPLHF. In DNA form, the CDR3 reads TGTGCCAGCAGCGCGGGACAGGGGCTTTCACCCCTCCACTTT. The chain couples TRBV9 to TRBJ1-6, with 10 bases that match TRBD1. The germline CDR1 and CDR2 sequences are SGDLS and YYNGEE. The CDR3 contains 14 residues. Trimming at V came to 3 bases and at J to 9 bases, leaving 3 bases not matched to a gene.

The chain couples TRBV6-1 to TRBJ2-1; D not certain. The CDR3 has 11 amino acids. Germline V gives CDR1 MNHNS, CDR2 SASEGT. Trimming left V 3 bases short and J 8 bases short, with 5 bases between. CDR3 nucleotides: TGTGCCAGCAGTGACTTCGATGAGCAGTTCTTC. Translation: CASSDFDEQFF.

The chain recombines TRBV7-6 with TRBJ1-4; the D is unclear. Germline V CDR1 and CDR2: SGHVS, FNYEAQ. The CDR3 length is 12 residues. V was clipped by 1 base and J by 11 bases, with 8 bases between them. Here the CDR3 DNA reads TGTGCCAGCAGCTTAGACGGGGAGAAACTGTTTTTT. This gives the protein CASSLDGEKLFF. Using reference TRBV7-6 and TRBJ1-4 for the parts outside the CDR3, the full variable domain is GAGVSQSPRYKVTKRGQDVALRCDPISGHVSLYWYRQALGQGPEFLTYFNYEAQQDKSGLPNDRFSAERPEGSISTLTIQRTEQRDSAMYRCASSLDGEKLFFGSGTQLSVL.

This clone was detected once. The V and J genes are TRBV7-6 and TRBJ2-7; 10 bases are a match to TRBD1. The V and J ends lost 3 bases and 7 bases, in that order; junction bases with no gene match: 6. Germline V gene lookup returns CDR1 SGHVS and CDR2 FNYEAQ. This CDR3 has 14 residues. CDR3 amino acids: CASSFRQGAKEQYF. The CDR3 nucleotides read TGTGCCAGCAGCTTCCGACAGGGGGCTAAGGAGCAGTACTTC.

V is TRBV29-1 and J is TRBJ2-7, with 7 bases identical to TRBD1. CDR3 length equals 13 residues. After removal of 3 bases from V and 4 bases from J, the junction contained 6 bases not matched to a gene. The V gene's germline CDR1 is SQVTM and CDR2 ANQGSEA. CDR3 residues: CSVDSGQRYEQYF. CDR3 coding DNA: TGCAGCGTTGATTCGGGACAGAGATACGAGCAGTACTTC.

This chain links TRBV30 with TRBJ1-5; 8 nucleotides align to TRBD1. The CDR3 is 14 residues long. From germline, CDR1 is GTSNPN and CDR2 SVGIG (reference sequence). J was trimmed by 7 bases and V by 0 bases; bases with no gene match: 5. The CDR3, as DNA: TGTGCCTGGAGTGTAGGACAGGGAGCGCAGCCCCAGCATTTT. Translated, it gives CAWSVGQGAQPQHF.

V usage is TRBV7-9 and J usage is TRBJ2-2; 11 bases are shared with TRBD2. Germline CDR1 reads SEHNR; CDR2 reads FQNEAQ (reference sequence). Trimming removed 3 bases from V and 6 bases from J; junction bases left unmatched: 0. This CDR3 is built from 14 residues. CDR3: CASSLGLAAGELFF. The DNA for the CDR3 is TGTGCCAGCAGCTTGGGACTAGCGGCCGGGGAGCTGTTTTTT.

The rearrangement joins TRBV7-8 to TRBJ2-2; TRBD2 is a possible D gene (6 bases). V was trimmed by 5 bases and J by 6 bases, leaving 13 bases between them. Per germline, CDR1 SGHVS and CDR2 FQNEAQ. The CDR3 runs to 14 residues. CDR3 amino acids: CASSRPLAAGELFF. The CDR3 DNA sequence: TGTGCCAGCAGCCGACCTTTAGCGGCCGGGGAGCTGTTTTTT. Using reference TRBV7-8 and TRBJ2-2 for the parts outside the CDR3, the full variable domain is GAGVSQSPRYKVAKRGQDVALRCDPISGHVSLFWYQQALGQGPEFLTYFQNEAQLDKSGLPSDRFFAERPEGSVSTLKIQRTQQEDSAVYLCASSRPLAAGELFFGEGSRLTVL.

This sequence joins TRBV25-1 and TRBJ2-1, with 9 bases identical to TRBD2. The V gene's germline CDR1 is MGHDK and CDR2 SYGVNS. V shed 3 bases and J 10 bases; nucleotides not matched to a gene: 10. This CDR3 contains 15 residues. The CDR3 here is CASSENAWREGEQFF. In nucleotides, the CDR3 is TGTGCCAGCAGTGAGAATGCCTGGCGGGAGGGGGAGCAGTTCTTC. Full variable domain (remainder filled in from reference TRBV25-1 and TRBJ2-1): EADIYQTPRYLVIGTGKKITLECSQTMGHDKMYWYQQDPGMELHLIHYSYGVNSTEKGDLSSESTVSRIRTEHFPLTLESARPSHTSQYLCASSENAWREGEQFFGPGTRLTVL.

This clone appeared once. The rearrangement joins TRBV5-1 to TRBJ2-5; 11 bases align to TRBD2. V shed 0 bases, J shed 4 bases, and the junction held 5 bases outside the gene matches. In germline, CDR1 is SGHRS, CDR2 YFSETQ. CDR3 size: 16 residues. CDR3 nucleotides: TGCGCCAGCAGCTTGGATAGAACTAGCGGGAGAGAGACCCAGTACTTC. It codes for CASSLDRTSGRETQYF.

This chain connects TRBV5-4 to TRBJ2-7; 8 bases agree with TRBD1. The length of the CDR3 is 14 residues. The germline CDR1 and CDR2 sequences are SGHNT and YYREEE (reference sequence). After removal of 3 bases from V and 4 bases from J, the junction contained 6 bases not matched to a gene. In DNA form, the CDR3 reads TGTGCCAGCAGCTCCGGACAGGGACGTTACGAGCAGTACTTC. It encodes CASSSGQGRYEQYF.

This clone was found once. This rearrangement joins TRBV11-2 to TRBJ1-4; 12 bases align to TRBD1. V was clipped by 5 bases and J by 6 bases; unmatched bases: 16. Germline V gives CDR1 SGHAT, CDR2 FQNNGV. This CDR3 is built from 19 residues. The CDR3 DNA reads TGTGCCAGCAGCCAGATAGAAGGGACAGGGGGCCCTTGGCATGAAAAACTGTTTTTT. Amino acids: CASSQIEGTGGPWHEKLFF.

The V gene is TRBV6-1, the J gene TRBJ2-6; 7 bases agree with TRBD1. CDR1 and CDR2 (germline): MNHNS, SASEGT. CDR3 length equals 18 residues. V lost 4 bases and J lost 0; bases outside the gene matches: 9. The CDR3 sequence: CASSARDRDNSGANVLTF. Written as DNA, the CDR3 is TGTGCCAGCAGTGCCCGCGACAGGGACAACTCTGGGGCCAACGTCCTGACTTTC.